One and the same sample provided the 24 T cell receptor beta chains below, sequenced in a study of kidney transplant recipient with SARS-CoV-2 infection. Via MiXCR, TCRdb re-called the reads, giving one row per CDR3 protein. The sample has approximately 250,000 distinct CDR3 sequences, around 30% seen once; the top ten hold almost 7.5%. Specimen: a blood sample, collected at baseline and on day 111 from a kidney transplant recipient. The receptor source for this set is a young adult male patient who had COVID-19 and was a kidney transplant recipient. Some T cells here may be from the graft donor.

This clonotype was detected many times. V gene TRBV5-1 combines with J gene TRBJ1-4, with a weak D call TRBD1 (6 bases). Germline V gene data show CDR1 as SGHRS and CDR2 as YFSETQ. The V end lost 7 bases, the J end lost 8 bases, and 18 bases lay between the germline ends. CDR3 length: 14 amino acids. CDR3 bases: TGCGCCAGCGGCGCGGGGGTTGGGGGCGAAAAACTGTTTTTT. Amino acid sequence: CASGAGVGGEKLFF.

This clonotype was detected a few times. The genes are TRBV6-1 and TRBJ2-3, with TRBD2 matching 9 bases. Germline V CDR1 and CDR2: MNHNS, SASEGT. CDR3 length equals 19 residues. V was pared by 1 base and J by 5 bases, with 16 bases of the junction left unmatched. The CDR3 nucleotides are TGTGCCAGCAGTGAAGTTAGGTTAGCGGGGGCCCAAGGAGAAGATACGCAGTATTTT. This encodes CASSEVRLAGAQGEDTQYF.

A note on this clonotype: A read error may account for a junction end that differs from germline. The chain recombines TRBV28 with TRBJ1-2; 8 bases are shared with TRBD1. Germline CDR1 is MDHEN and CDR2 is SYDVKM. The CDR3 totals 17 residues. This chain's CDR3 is CASSSLAGAGGIYGCTF. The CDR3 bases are TGTGCCAGCAGTTCCTTAGCCGGGGCAGGGGGCATTTATGGCTGCACCTTC.

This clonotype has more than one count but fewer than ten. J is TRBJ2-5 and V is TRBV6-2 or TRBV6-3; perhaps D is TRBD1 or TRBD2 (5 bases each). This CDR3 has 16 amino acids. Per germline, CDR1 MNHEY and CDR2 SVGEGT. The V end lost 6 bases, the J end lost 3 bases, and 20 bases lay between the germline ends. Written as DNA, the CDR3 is TGTGCCAGCAGACTAGAGACAGATTTAATTAAAGAGACCCAGTACTTC. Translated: CASRLETDLIKETQYF.

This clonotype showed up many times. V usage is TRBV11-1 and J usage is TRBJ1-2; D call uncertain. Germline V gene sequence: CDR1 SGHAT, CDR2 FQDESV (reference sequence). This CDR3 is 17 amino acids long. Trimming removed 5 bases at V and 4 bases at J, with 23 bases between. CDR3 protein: CASSPCGKAGKTYGYTF. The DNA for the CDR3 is TGTGCCAGCAGCCCGTGCGGTAAGGCTGGAAAGACCTATGGCTACACCTTC.

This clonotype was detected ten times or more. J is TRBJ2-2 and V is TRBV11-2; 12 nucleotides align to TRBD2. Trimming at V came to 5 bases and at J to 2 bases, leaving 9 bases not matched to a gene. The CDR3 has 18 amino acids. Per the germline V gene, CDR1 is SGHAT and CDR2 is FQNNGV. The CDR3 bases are TGTGCCAGCAGCACGCCCCGGACTAGCGGGATAAACACCGGGGAGCTGTTTTTT. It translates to CASSTPRTSGINTGELFF.

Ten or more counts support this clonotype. CDR3 nucleotides: TGTGCCAGCCAACCTGGGGGGAGGGGTCATGAAAAACTGTTTTTT. This translates into CASQPGGRGHEKLFF. The chain is built from TRBV19 and TRBJ1-4; D possibly corresponds to TRBD1 (5 bases). Trimming took off 9 bases at V and 6 bases at J, with 20 bases between the two ends. Germline V CDR1 and CDR2: LNHDA, SQIVND (reference sequence). The CDR3 consists of 15 residues.

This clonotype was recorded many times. CDR3 protein: CASSYRGQRNRYEQYF. DNA for the CDR3: TGTGCCAGCAGTTACCGCGGACAGAGAAATAGGTACGAGCAGTACTTC. The chain is built from TRBV6-2 or TRBV6-3 and TRBJ2-7, with D perhaps matching TRBD1 (6 bases). The CDR3 is 16 amino acids. Germline V gene sequence: CDR1 MNHEY, CDR2 SVGEGT. V was shortened by 2 bases and J by 4 bases, with 18 bases between the two germline ends.

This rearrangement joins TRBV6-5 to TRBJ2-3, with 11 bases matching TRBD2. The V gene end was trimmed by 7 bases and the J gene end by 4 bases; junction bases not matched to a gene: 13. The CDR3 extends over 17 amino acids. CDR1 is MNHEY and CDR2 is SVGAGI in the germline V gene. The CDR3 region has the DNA TGTGCCAGCAAAACTTCCCCGACTAGCGGGAAGGCAGATACGCAGTATTTT. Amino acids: CASKTSPTSGKADTQYF.

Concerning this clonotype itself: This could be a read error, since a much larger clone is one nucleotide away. The CDR3 region is CVWSASREYGYTF. DNA of the CDR3: TGTGTCTGGAGTGCGAGCAGGGAATATGGCTACACCTTC. J is TRBJ1-2 and V is TRBV30; perhaps TRBD1 as D (5 bases). The CDR3 totals 13 residues. CDR1 and CDR2 from the germline V gene are GTSNPN and SVGIG (reference sequence).

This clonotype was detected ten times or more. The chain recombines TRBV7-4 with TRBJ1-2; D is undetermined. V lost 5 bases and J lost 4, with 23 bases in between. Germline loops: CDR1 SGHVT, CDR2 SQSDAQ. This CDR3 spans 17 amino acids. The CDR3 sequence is CASSATHSARKTYGYTF. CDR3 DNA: TGTGCCAGCAGCGCGACGCATTCAGCTCGAAAGACCTATGGCTACACCTTC.

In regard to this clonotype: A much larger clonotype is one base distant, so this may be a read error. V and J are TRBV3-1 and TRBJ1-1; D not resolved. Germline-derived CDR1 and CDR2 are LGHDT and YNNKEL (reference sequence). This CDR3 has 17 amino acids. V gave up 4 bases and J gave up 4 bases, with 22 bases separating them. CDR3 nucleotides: TGTGCCAGCAGCCTGCTAATTCCCATTTCAATTCGCACTGAAGCTTTCTTT. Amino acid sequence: CASSLLIPISIRTEAFF.

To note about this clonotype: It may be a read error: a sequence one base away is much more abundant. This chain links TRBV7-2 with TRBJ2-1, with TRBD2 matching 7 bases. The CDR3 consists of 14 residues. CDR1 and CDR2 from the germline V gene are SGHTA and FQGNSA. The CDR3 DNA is TGTGCCAGCAGCTTAGCGGCGGGAGCCAATGAGCAGCTCTTC. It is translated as CASSLAAGANEQLF.

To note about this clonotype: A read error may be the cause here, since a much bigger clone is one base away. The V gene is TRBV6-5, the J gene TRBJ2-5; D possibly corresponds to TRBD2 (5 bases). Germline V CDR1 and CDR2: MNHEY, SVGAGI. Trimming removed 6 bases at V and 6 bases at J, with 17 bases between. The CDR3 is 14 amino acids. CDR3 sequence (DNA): TGTGCCAGCAGATCACATGTCCAGCGGAAGACCCAGTACTTC. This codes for CASRSHVQRKTQYF.

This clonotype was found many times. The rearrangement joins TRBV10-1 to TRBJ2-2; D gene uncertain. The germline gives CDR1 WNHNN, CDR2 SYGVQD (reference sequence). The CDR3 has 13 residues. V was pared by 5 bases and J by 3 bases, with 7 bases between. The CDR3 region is CASSTQYTGELFF. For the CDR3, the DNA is TGCGCCAGCAGTACACAGTACACCGGGGAGCTGTTTTTT.

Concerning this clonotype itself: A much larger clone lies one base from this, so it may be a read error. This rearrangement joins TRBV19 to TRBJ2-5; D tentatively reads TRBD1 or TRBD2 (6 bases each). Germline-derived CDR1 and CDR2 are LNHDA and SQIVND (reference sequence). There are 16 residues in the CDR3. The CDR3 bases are TGTGCCAGTGGTATGGGTTCGAGGGGGGCGGGGGAGACCCAGTACTTC. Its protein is CASGMGSRGAGETQYF.

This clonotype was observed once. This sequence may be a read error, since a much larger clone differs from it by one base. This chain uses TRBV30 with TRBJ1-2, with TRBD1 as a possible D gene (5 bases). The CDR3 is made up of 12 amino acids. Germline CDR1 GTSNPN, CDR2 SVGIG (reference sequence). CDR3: CTWGGGTHGYTF. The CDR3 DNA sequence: TGTACCTGGGGGGGAGGAACCCATGGCTACACCTTC.

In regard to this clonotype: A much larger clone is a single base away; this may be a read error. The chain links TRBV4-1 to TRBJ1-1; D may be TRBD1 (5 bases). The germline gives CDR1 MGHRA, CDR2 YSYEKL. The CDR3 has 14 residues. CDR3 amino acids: CASSQDLGTVEALF. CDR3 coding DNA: TGCGCCAGCAGCCAAGACTTGGGGACGGTTGAAGCTCTCTTT.

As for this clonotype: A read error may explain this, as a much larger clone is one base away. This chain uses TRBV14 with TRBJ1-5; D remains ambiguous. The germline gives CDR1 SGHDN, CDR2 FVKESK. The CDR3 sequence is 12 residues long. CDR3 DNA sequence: TGTGCCAGCAGCCAAGCTCACATCCCCCGGCATTTT. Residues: CASSQAHIPRHF.

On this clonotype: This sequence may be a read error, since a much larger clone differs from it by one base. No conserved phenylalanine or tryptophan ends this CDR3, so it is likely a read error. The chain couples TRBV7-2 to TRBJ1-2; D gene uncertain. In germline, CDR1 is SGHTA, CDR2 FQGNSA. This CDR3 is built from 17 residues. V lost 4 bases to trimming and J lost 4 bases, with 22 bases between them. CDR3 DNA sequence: TGTGCCAGCAGCTGCCGAATCAGAGACGGAAAGACCTATGGCTACACCCTC. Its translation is CASSCRIRDGKTYGYTL.

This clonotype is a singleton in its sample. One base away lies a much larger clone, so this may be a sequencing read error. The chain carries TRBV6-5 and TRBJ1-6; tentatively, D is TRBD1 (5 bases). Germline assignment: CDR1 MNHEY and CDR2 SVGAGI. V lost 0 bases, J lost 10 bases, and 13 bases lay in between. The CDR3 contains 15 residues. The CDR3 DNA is TGTGCCAGCAGTTACTCGGCAGGGCCGGGGTCACCCCTCCACTTT. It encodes CASSYSAGPGSPLHF.

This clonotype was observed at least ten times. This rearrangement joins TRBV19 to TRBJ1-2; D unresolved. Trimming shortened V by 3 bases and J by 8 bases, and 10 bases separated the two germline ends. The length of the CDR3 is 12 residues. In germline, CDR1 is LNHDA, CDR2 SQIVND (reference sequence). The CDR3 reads CASSIFGEGYTF. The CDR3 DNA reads TGTGCCAGTAGTATTTTTGGTGAAGGCTACACCTTC.

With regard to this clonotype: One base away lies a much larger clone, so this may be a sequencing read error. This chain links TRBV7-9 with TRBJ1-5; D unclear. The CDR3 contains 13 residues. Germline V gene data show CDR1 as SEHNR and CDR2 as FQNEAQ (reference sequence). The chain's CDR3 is CAGSLPNNQPQHF. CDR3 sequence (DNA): TGTGCCGGCAGCCTTCCGAACAATCAGCCCCAGCATTTT. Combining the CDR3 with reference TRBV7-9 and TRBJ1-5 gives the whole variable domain DTGVSQNPRHKITKRGQNVTFRCDPISEHNRLYWYRQTLGQGPEFLTYFQNEAQLEKSRLLSDRFSAERPKGSFSTLEIQRTEQGDSAMYLCAGSLPNNQPQHFGDGTRLSIL.

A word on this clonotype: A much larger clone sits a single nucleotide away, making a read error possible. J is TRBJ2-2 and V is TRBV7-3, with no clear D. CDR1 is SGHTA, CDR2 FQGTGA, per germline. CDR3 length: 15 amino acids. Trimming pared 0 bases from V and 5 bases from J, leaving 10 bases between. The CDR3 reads CASSLTSWGTGELFF. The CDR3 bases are TGTGCCAGCAGCTTAACGTCCTGGGGAACCGGGGAGCTGTTTTTT.